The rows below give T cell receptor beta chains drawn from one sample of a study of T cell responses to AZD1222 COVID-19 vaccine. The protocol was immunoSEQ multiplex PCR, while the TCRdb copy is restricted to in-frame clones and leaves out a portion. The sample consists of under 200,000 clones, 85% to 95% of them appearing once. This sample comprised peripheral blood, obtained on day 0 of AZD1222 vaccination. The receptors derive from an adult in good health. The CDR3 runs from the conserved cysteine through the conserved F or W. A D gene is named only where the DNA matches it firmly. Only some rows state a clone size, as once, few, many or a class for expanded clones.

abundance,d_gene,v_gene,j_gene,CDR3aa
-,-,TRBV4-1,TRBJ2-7,CASSQDLGGDLPYEQYF
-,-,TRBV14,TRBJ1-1,CASSRSELNTEAFF
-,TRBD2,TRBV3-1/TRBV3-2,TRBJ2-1,CASSQVAGGGEQFF
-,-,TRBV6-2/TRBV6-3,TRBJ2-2,CASSYGGVQATGELFF
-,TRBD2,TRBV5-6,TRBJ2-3,CASSLPWGGSTDTQYF
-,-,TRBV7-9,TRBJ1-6,CASSLGGQGSTPLHF
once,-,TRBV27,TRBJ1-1,CASRLGGPNTEAFF
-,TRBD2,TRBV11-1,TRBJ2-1,CASSQGRGGTNEQFF
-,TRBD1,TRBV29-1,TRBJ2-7,CSVEGQGGREQYF
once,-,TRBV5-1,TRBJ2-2,CASSWSGDNTGELFF
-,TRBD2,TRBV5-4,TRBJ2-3,CAWKAGGLADTQYF